Listed below are T cell receptor beta chains from one sample, sequenced in a study of blood T cell repertoires in COVID-19. Only in-frame clones appear in the TCRdb table, and some are missing; sequencing was by immunoSEQ multiplex PCR. The data show around 60,000 clones, approximately 77% seen once. The source material was peripheral blood. The receptor set was obtained from a human donor in a cohort sampled during active COVID-19. The CDR3 runs from the conserved cysteine through the conserved F or W. A D gene is named only where the DNA matches it firmly. The size entry is marked missing in some rows and otherwise reads once, few, many or a size class.

>TRBV6-5|TRBD1|TRBJ2-1|once
CASSLTGTGYNEQFF
TGTGCCAGCAGTCTTACCGGGACAGGGTACAATGAGCAGTTCTTC
>TRBV6-4|TRBD2|TRBJ2-1|.
CASSGLAGGYNEQFF
TGTGCCAGCAGTGGACTAGCGGGAGGGTACAATGAGCAGTTCTTC
>TRBV5-1|.|TRBJ2-5|few
CASSVKGYQETQYF
TGCGCCAGCAGCGTAAAGGGGTACCAAGAGACCCAGTACTTC
>TRBV3-1/TRBV3-2|.|TRBJ2-1|.
CASSHSLPYNEQFF
TGTGCCAGCAGCCATAGCCTCCCCTACAATGAGCAGTTCTTC
>TRBV10-3|TRBD2|TRBJ2-3|few
CAISESSGGSTDTQYF
TGTGCCATCAGTGAGTCTAGCGGGGGAAGCACAGATACGCAGTATTTT
>TRBV5-1|TRBD2|TRBJ2-1|.
CASSLLTSGVRGSEQFF
TGCGCCAGCAGCTTGCTAACTAGCGGGGTGAGGGGGAGTGAGCAGTTCTTC
>TRBV3-1/TRBV3-2|.|TRBJ2-3|.
CASSQAGEADTQYF
TGTGCCAGCAGCCAAGCGGGAGAGGCAGATACGCAGTATTTT
>TRBV3-1/TRBV3-2|.|TRBJ2-1|few
CASSGGYNEQFF
TGTGCCAGCAGCGGAGGATACAATGAGCAGTTCTTC
>TRBV18|TRBD1|TRBJ2-5|.
CASSRNPGQETQYF
TGTGCCAGCTCACGAAACCCGGGACAGGAGACCCAGTACTTC
>TRBV5-6|TRBD1|TRBJ1-5|.
CASSLGQGAMGQPQHF
TGTGCCAGCAGCTTGGGACAGGGGGCGATGGGTCAGCCCCAGCATTTT
>TRBV7-2|.|TRBJ2-3|.
CASSLVASFSTDTQYF
TGTGCCAGCAGCTTAGTAGCTAGCTTCTCCACAGATACGCAGTATTTT
>TRBV10-3|.|TRBJ2-3|.
CAINRADGTDTQYF
TGTGCCATTAACAGGGCAGACGGCACAGATACGCAGTATTTT
>TRBV5-1|TRBD1|TRBJ2-7|few
CASSLDRGPYEQYF
TGCGCCAGCAGCTTGGACAGGGGGCCCTACGAGCAGTACTTC
>TRBV24-1|TRBD1|TRBJ2-5|once
CATSDPTTGIGKETQYF
TGTGCCACCAGTGACCCAACGACAGGGATTGGAAAAGAGACCCAGTACTTC
>TRBV10-3|TRBD1|TRBJ1-2|.
CAISESTGSSGYTF
TGTGCCATCAGTGAGTCGACAGGGAGTAGTGGCTACACCTTC
>TRBV18|TRBD1|TRBJ1-1|few
CASSPLGQKNTEAFF
TGTGCCAGCTCACCTCTGGGACAGAAGAACACTGAAGCTTTCTTT
>TRBV19|.|TRBJ1-3|.
CASRAVRAASGNTIYF
TGTGCCAGTAGAGCAGTCAGGGCCGCGTCTGGAAACACCATATATTTT
>TRBV5-4|TRBD1|TRBJ1-2|.
CASSFDRAQGGYTF
TGTGCCAGCAGCTTCGACAGGGCCCAGGGTGGCTACACCTTC
>TRBV25-1|.|TRBJ1-5|.
CASSGPSQDQPQHF
TGTGCCAGCAGTGGGCCCAGTCAGGATCAGCCCCAGCATTTT
>TRBV2|.|TRBJ2-7|once
CASGAGGWEGYEQYF
TGTGCCAGCGGGGCAGGGGGCTGGGAGGGATACGAGCAGTACTTC
>TRBV7-2|TRBD2|TRBJ2-1|.
CASSTSRTSGGEQFF
TGTGCCAGCAGCACCAGCCGGACTAGCGGGGGCGAGCAGTTCTTC
>TRBV2|.|TRBJ2-2|.
CASLVPPRGTGELFF
TGTGCCAGCTTAGTGCCCCCTAGGGGGACCGGGGAGCTGTTTTTT
>TRBV7-2|.|TRBJ1-1|.
CASSLGGPREGTEAFF
TGTGCCAGCAGCCTGGGTGGCCCTCGAGAGGGCACTGAAGCTTTCTTT
>TRBV10-3|TRBD1|TRBJ2-3|.
CAINRQGITDTQYF
TGTGCCATCAACCGACAGGGGATCACAGATACGCAGTATTTT
>TRBV5-6|TRBD2|TRBJ2-7|.
CASSLLGGDYEQYF
TGTGCCAGCAGCTTGCTGGGGGGGGACTACGAGCAGTACTTC
>TRBV5-5|TRBD2|TRBJ2-3|.
CASSLTSGSTDTQYF
TGTGCCAGCAGCCTGACTAGCGGAAGCACAGATACGCAGTATTTT
>TRBV3-1/TRBV3-2|.|TRBJ2-1|.
CASSQDPGTYNEQFF
TGTGCCAGCAGCCAAGATCCAGGCACATACAATGAGCAGTTCTTC
>TRBV21-1|.|TRBJ1-6|.
CAGKTGLHGISLHF
TGTGCCGGAAAGACAGGACTTCACGGGATTTCCCTCCACTTT
>TRBV20-1|TRBD1|TRBJ1-2|.
CGQGALDGYTF
TGCGGCCAGGGGGCCTTGGATGGCTACACCTTC
>TRBV18|TRBD1|TRBJ1-1|.
CATGGGRDTEAFF
TGTGCCACAGGGGGTGGCAGGGACACTGAAGCTTTCTTT
>TRBV5-6|TRBD1|TRBJ1-3|.
CASSLIGQGHLVGNTIYF
TGTGCCAGCAGCCTGATCGGACAGGGCCATTTAGTTGGAAACACCATATATTTT
>TRBV19|TRBD1|TRBJ1-1|.
CASSIARGRGEAFF
TGTGCCAGTAGTATAGCCAGGGGGAGAGGTGAAGCTTTCTTT
>TRBV6-4|.|TRBJ1-6|.
CASSGDWNSPLHF
TGTGCCAGCAGTGGCGACTGGAATTCACCCCTCCACTTT
>TRBV3-1/TRBV3-2|TRBD1|TRBJ2-2|.
CASSPGQVHGGELFF
TGTGCCAGCAGCCCGGGACAGGTTCATGGCGGGGAGCTGTTTTTT
>TRBV28|TRBD1|TRBJ1-2|.
CASSSGTVRGYTF
TGTGCCAGCAGTTCCGGGACAGTGAGGGGCTACACCTTC
>TRBV18|.|TRBJ1-3|.
CASSPPSPGNTIYF
TGTGCCAGCTCACCCCCCTCCCCTGGAAACACCATATATTTT
>TRBV10-2|TRBD1|TRBJ1-1|.
CASSGQGATEAFF
TGCGCCAGCAGTGGGCAGGGGGCGACTGAAGCTTTCTTT
>TRBV19|.|TRBJ2-5|.
CASSMSGGLETQYF
TGTGCCAGTAGTATGTCTGGGGGCTTAGAGACCCAGTACTTC
>TRBV7-3|TRBD2|TRBJ2-5|.
CASSPRAGEETQYF
TGTGCCAGCAGCCCCCGGGCGGGAGAGGAGACCCAGTACTTC
>TRBV20-1|.|TRBJ1-2|.
CSARRQAAHF
TGCAGTGCCCGACGACAGGCCGCCCACTTC
>TRBV7-2|.|TRBJ1-1|.
CASSAQVLKNTEAFF
TGTGCCAGCAGCGCCCAGGTACTCAAGAACACTGAAGCTTTCTTT
>TRBV4-1|TRBD1|TRBJ2-4|few
CASSPGGGQAISSNIQYF
TGCGCCAGCAGCCCAGGGGGCGGACAGGCAATTTCAAGCAACATTCAGTACTTC
>TRBV18|.|TRBJ2-7|few
CASSPLERREQYF
TGTGCCAGCTCACCACTCGAGCGGCGAGAGCAGTACTTC
>TRBV10-3|TRBD1|TRBJ2-3|once
CAISESTGVADTQYF
TGTGCCATCAGTGAGTCGACAGGGGTCGCAGATACGCAGTATTTT
>TRBV3-1/TRBV3-2|TRBD2|TRBJ2-3|.
CASSQGLAGTDTQYF
TGTGCCAGCAGCCAGGGACTAGCAGGCACAGATACGCAGTATTTT